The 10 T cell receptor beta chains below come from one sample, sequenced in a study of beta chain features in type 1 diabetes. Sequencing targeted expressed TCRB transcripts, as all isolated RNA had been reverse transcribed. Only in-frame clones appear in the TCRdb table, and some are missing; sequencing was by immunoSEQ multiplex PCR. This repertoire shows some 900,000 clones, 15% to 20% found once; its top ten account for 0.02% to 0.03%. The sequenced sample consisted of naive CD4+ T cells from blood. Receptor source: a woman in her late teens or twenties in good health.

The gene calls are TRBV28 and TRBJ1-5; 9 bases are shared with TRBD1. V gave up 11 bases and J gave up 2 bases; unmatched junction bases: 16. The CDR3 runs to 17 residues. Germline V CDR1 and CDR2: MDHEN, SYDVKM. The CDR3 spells CAVGGPGQGSGNQPQHF. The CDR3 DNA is TGTGCCGTCGGGGGGCCGGGACAGGGATCGGGCAATCAGCCCCAGCATTTT.

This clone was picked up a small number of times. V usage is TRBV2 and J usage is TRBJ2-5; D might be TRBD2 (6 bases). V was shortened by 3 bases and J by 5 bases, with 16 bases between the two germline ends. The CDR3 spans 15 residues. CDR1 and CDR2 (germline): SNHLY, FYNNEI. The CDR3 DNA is TGTGCCAGCAGTGAGAATTCGGGAGCTGGGGAGACCCAGTACTTC. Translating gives CASSENSGAGETQYF.

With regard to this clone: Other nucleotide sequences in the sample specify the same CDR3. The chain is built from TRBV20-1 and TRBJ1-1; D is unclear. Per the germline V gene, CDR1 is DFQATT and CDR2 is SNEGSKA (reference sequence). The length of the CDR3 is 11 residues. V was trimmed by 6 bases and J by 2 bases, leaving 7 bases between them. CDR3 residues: CSAPGNTEAFF. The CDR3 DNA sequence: TGCAGTGCCCCGGGAAACACTGAAGCTTTCTTT.

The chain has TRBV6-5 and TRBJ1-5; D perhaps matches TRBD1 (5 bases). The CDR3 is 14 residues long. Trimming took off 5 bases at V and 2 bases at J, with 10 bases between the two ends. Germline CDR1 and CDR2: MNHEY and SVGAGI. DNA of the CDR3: TGTGCCAGCAGTGTCCAGGGTGGCAATCAGCCCCAGCATTTT. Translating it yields CASSVQGGNQPQHF.

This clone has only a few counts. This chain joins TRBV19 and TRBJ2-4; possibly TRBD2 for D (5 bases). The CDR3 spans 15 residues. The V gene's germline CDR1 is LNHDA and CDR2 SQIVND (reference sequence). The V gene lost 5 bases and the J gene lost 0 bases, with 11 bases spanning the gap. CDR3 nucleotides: TGTGCCAGTAGTCCTCTAGGAGGAGCCAAAAACATTCAGTACTTC. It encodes CASSPLGGAKNIQYF.

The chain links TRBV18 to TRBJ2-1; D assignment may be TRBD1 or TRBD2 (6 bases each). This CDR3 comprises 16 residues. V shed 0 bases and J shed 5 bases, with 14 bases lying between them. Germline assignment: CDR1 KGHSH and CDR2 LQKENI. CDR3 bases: TGTGCCAGCTCACCACCGAATGGGGGGCGTAACAATGAGCAGTTCTTC. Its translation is CASSPPNGGRNNEQFF.

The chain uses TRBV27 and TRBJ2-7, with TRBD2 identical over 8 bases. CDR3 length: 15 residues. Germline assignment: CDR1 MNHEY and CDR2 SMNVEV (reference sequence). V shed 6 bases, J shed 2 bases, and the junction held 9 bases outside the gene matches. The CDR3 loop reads CASSNPGTSAYEQYF. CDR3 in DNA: TGTGCCAGCAGCAATCCGGGGACTAGTGCCTACGAGCAGTACTTC.

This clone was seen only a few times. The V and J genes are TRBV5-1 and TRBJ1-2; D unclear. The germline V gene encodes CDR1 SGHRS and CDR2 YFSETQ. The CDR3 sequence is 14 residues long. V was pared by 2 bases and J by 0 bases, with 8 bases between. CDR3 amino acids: CASSFGEANYGYTF. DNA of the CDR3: TGCGCCAGCAGCTTCGGGGAAGCTAACTATGGCTACACCTTC.

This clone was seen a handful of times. CDR3 in amino acids: CASSQVQLPGSSQQYF. DNA for the CDR3: TGTGCCAGCAGCCAAGTTCAACTCCCGGGGTCTTCTCAGCAGTACTTC. J is TRBJ2-7 and V is TRBV4-2; tentative D call: TRBD2 (5 bases). Germline CDR1 and CDR2: LGHNA and YNFKEQ. Trimming removed 1 base from V and 8 bases from J, with 21 bases in between. There are 16 residues in the CDR3.

The CDR3 here is CASSFGVLSETQYF. The CDR3 region has the DNA TGTGCCAGCAGCTTCGGCGTCTTAAGTGAGACCCAGTACTTC. This chain joins TRBV7-3 and TRBJ2-5, with D uncertain. Germline CDR1 SGHTA, CDR2 FQGTGA. Trimming shortened V by 3 bases and J by 5 bases, and 13 bases separated the two germline ends. The CDR3 is 14 residues long. Complete variable domain (other parts from reference TRBV7-3 and TRBJ2-5): GAGVSQTPSNKVTEKGKYVELRCDPISGHTALYWYRQSLGQGPEFLIYFQGTGAADDSGLPNDRFFAVRPEGSVSTLKIQRTERGDSAVYLCASSFGVLSETQYFGPGTRLLVL.